One sample yielded the 17 T cell receptor beta chains listed below, sequenced in a study of identical twins. MiXCR, applied by TCRdb to the 5' RACE reads, yields one record per CDR3 protein. The sample records around 1.7 million distinct CDR3 sequences, more than 30% being singletons. Specimen: cord blood. The source of these receptors is a newborn girl in good health.

The V gene is TRBV29-1, the J gene TRBJ1-1; tentatively, D is TRBD1 (5 bases). V gave up 3 bases and J gave up 1 base, with 6 bases separating them. CDR1 and CDR2 (germline): SQVTM, ANQGSEA. This CDR3 is 12 amino acids long. The CDR3 loop reads CSVEGPNTEAFF. The CDR3 DNA sequence: TGCAGCGTTGAGGGGCCGAACACTGAAGCTTTCTTT.

Comments on this clonotype: One end of the junction is discordant with germline, which a read error may explain. Here the CDR3 DNA reads TGTGCCAGCAGTTTAACCGGGACTATGAGTACAGATGCGCAGTATTTT. It yields the protein CASSLTGTMSTDAQYF. This chain joins TRBV12-3 or TRBV12-4 and TRBJ2-3; 7 bases match TRBD2. The CDR3 has 16 residues.

The rearrangement joins TRBV20-1 to TRBJ2-7, with D possibly matching TRBD2 (5 bases). Trimming left V 7 bases short and J 6 bases short, with 22 bases between. The CDR3 consists of 14 residues. Germline-derived CDR1 and CDR2 are DFQATT and SNEGSKA (reference sequence). The CDR3 DNA is TGCAGTGTCACTGAGCGGCTACAATTTTCCGAGCAGTACTTC. This codes for CSVTERLQFSEQYF.

This clonotype was found a few times. The CDR3 protein is CASSFSQQPFNEQFF. DNA for the CDR3: TGTGCCAGCAGCTTTTCTCAGCAACCTTTCAATGAGCAGTTCTTC. V gene TRBV11-2 combines with J gene TRBJ2-1, with unresolved D. Per the germline V gene, CDR1 is SGHAT and CDR2 is FQNNGV. The CDR3 sequence is 15 residues long. V lost 3 bases and J 6 bases, leaving 15 bases between the germline ends.

The chain is built from TRBV25-1 and TRBJ2-7; D may be TRBD1 (8 bases). The germline V and J ends were trimmed by 6 bases and 3 bases, with 15 bases remaining between them. The CDR3 runs to 14 residues. Looked up from germline, CDR1 is MGHDK and CDR2 is SYGVNS. CDR3 protein: CASSPQGGNYEQYF. CDR3 nucleotides: TGTGCCAGCAGCCCACAGGGGGGGAACTACGAGCAGTACTTC.

J is TRBJ1-6 and V is TRBV5-1; D unclear. Trimming stripped 3 bases from V and 5 bases from J, with 15 bases between. Germline CDR1 reads SGHRS; CDR2 reads YFSETQ. This CDR3 is built from 16 residues. The CDR3 DNA reads as TGCGCCAGCAGCTACGGTTCCGGAGAAGATAATTCACCCCTCCACTTT. As protein: CASSYGSGEDNSPLHF. Variable domain in full (rest from reference TRBV5-1 and TRBJ1-6): KAGVTQTPRYLIKTRGQQVTLSCSPISGHRSVSWYQQTPGQGLQFLFEYFSETQRNKGNFPGRFSGRQFSNSRSEMNVSTLELGDSALYLCASSYGSGEDNSPLHFGNGTRLTVT.

The chain joins TRBV20-1 to TRBJ2-3; D uncertain. CDR1 DFQATT and CDR2 SNEGSKA come from the germline V gene (reference sequence). Trimming cost V 1 base and J 2 bases, with 13 bases left between them. CDR3 length: 15 residues. In DNA form, the CDR3 reads TGCAGTGCTAGAGCAAAAGAAGGGCCCACAGATACGCAGTATTTT. Protein: CSARAKEGPTDTQYF.

This clonotype was picked up one time. This likely comes from a read error, as the CDR3 has no conserved phenylalanine or tryptophan at its end. J is TRBJ2-1 and V is TRBV7-9; D remains ambiguous. This CDR3 has 13 amino acids. From germline, CDR1 is SEHNR and CDR2 FQNEAQ (reference sequence). Trimming pared 1 base from V and 4 bases from J, leaving 5 bases between. CDR3 sequence reads: CASSLDQYNEQFL. As DNA, the CDR3 is TGTGCCAGCAGCTTAGACCAGTACAATGAGCAGTTCTTA.

This clonotype came up many times. The chain joins TRBV25-1 to TRBJ1-2, with 7 bases that match TRBD1. CDR1 and CDR2 (germline): MGHDK, SYGVNS. This CDR3 has 14 residues. Trimming took 5 bases from V and 2 from J; bases not matched to a gene: 5. The CDR3: CASSTRQGNYGYTF. The CDR3 bases are TGTGCCAGCAGTACCCGACAGGGAAACTATGGCTACACCTTC.

The V gene is TRBV6-1, the J gene TRBJ1-5; D is uncertain. CDR3 size: 13 residues. The germline V gene encodes CDR1 MNHNS and CDR2 SASEGT. Trimming removed 7 bases at V and 6 bases at J, with 13 bases between. CDR3: CASNVKGPQPQHF. The CDR3 region has the DNA TGTGCCAGCAATGTCAAGGGTCCTCAGCCCCAGCATTTT.

The CDR3 loop reads CSARPSVYQETQYF. Here the CDR3 DNA reads TGCAGTGCTAGGCCGTCCGTGTACCAAGAGACCCAGTACTTC. V is TRBV20-1 and J is TRBJ2-5; D gene uncertain. Per the germline V gene, CDR1 is DFQATT and CDR2 is SNEGSKA (reference sequence). The CDR3 consists of 14 residues. Trimming took 3 bases from V and 0 from J, leaving 11 bases between them.

About this clonotype itself: A far more abundant clone sits one base away, making this likely a read error. The J gene is TRBJ2-3, the V gene TRBV27, with TRBD1 matching over 7 bases. The CDR3 consists of 14 residues. Germline V gives CDR1 MNHEY, CDR2 SMNVEV (reference sequence). Here the CDR3 DNA reads TGTGCCAGCAGTTTATCAGGGGGCACAGATACGGAGTATTTT. Its protein product is CASSLSGGTDTEYF.

The genes are TRBV28 and TRBJ2-4, with 9 bases identical to TRBD1. The J call could be wrong; TRBJ2-7 is a better fit for the DNA end. Germline assignment: CDR1 MDHEN and CDR2 SYDVKM. The CDR3 has 15 amino acids. The CDR3 coding sequence is TGTGCCAGCAGTTTTCGTGACAGGGGGACCTACGAGCAGTACTTC. Protein sequence: CASSFRDRGTYEQYF.

The rearrangement joins TRBV10-3 to TRBJ2-5, with D perhaps matching TRBD1 or TRBD2 (5 bases each). The CDR3 runs 14 residues. Trimming took 6 bases from V and 5 from J, leaving 16 bases between them. The germline CDR1 and CDR2 sequences are ENHRY and SYGVKD. The chain's CDR3 is CAISDPRGPETQYF. CDR3 DNA sequence: TGTGCCATCAGCGACCCACGGGGCCCGGAGACCCAGTACTTC.

The rearrangement links TRBV5-1 to TRBJ2-2; 15 bases are shared with TRBD2. Germline V CDR1 and CDR2: SGHRS, YFSETQ. The CDR3 extends over 20 amino acids. With V trimmed by 2 bases and J by 0 bases, 8 bases remained unmatched. CDR3 protein: CASSFFFGLAGGANTGELFF. The CDR3 DNA is TGCGCCAGCAGCTTTTTTTTCGGACTAGCGGGAGGGGCGAACACCGGGGAGCTGTTTTTT.

The chain joins TRBV27 to TRBJ2-1; perhaps TRBD1 as D (7 bases). In germline, CDR1 is MNHEY, CDR2 SMNVEV (reference sequence). Trimming pared 0 bases from V and 9 bases from J, leaving 18 bases between. The CDR3 length is 16 residues. CDR3 coding DNA: TGTGCCAGCAGTTTATCGGGTCGGACAGGAGGGGCTGAGCAGTTCTTC. Translated: CASSLSGRTGGAEQFF.

This clonotype showed up just a few times. The chain has TRBV10-3 and TRBJ2-2; 8 positions agree with TRBD2. In germline, CDR1 is ENHRY, CDR2 SYGVKD. Trimming took 0 bases from V and 0 from J; bases not matched to a gene: 0. This CDR3 comprises 16 residues. The CDR3 protein is CAISESTSANTGELFF. The DNA of the CDR3 is TGTGCCATCAGTGAGTCGACTAGCGCGAACACCGGGGAGCTGTTTTTT.